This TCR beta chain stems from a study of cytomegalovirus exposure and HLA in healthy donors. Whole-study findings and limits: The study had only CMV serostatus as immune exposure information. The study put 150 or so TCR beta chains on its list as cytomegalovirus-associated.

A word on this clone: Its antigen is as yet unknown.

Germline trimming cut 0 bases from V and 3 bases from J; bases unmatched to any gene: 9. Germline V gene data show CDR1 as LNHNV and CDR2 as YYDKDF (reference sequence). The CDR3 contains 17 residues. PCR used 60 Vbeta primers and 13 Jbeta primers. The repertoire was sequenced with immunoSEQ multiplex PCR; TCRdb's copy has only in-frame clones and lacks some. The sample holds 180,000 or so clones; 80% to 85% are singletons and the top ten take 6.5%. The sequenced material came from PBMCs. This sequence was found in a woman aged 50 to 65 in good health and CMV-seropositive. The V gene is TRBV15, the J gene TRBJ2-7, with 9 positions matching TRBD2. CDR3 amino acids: CATSRDLEGGRDYEQYF. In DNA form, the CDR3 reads TGTGCCACCAGCAGAGATCTTGAAGGCGGGAGGGACTACGAGCAGTACTTC.